This T cell receptor beta chain was profiled in a study of radiation and T cells in renal cell carcinoma. Time point reported: blood 4 weeks post-SBRT, at nephrectomy. Treatment specified: 15 Gy SBRT to primary tumor, nephrectomy 4 weeks later. Repertoires were generated with immunoSEQ multiplex PCR, while TCRdb's copy carries only in-frame clones and drops some. Seen here are some 78,000 clones, roughly nine tenths observed once, and the top ten hold 5.5% to 7%. The CDR3 runs to 17 residues. Per the germline V gene, CDR1 is LNHDA and CDR2 is SQIVND (reference sequence). J gave up 0 bases and V 5 bases, and 9 bases lay outside the gene matches.

Sequences were derived from blood, sampled from a patient whose treatment included radiotherapy and nephrectomy. This clonotype was sampled from a woman in her 70s with renal cell carcinoma. The chain employs TRBV19 and TRBJ1-4; 7 positions agree with TRBD1. CDR3 in amino acids: CASSALQGPATNEKLFF. DNA for the CDR3: TGTGCCAGTAGTGCCCTACAGGGGCCAGCAACTAATGAAAAACTGTTTTTT. The whole variable domain, remainder taken from reference TRBV19 and TRBJ1-4, is DGGITQSPKYLFRKEGQNVTLSCEQNLNHDAMYWYRQDPGQGLRLIYYSQIVNDFQKGDIAEGYSVSREKKESFPLTVTSAQKNPTAFYLCASSALQGPATNEKLFFGSGTQLSVL.